These T cell receptor beta chains were read from a single sample in a study of blood T cell repertoires in COVID-19. Assay: immunoSEQ multiplex PCR; the TCRdb copy retains only in-frame clones and omits some. Of 150,000 to 200,000 clones listed, 76% are singletons. Sequenced: peripheral blood. Receptors originate from a woman aged 45-60 years with active or convalescent COVID-19. The CDR3 runs from the conserved cysteine through the conserved F or W. Fields, in order: V gene, CDR3 length, J gene, D gene, clone size, CDR3 DNA, CDR3 protein. D genes are given only for firm matches. Not every row has a clone size; where given, it reads once, few, many or a size class.

TRBV19	15	TRBJ2-1	TRBD2	.	TGTGCCAGTACTTCCTTCGGGGCGGGGGGGAATGAGCAGTTCTTC	CASTSFGAGGNEQFF
TRBV19	15	TRBJ2-2	TRBD1	.	TGTGCCAGTAGTATAGTCCTCAGGGGGCCCGGGGAGCTGTTTTTT	CASSIVLRGPGELFF
TRBV7-9	13	TRBJ1-2	.	.	TGTGCCAGCAGCTCCGACGGGAACTATGGCTACACCTTC	CASSSDGNYGYTF
TRBV9	15	TRBJ2-5	TRBD1	.	TGTGCCAGCAGCAGACCGGGACAGGGTAGGGAGACCCAGTACTTC	CASSRPGQGRETQYF
TRBV19	14	TRBJ1-4	.	many	TGTGCCAGCAGTCTGGGCAGTGCTAATGAAAAACTGTTTTTT	CASSLGSANEKLFF
TRBV7-2	15	TRBJ1-4	.	.	TGTGCCAGCAGCTTAACTATTGCAACTAATGAAAAACTGTTTTTT	CASSLTIATNEKLFF
TRBV6-4	17	TRBJ1-5	TRBD1	.	TGTGCCAGCAGTGGCAACCGGGACAGAGGGTGCAATCAGCCCCAGCATTTT	CASSGNRDRGCNQPQHF
TRBV7-9	15	TRBJ1-2	TRBD1	.	TGTGCCAGCAGCTTAGGGTCGGACAGGGTGGGCGGCTACACCTTC	CASSLGSDRVGGYTF
TRBV7-9	14	TRBJ2-5	.	.	TGTGCCAGCAGCTTAGGGGTAGCGGAAGAGACCCAGTACTTC	CASSLGVAEETQYF
TRBV14	14	TRBJ1-2	.	.	TGTGCCAGCAGCCAAGATCGGGGGGACTATGGCTACACCTTC	CASSQDRGDYGYTF
TRBV18	15	TRBJ1-3	TRBD1	.	TGTGCCAGCTCAGCACAGGGGCTGAATAGAAACACCATATATTTT	CASSAQGLNRNTIYF
TRBV12-3/TRBV12-4	13	TRBJ2-3	TRBD2	.	TGTGCCAGCAGTTTCGGCGGACTAGCGGGGCAGTATTTT	CASSFGGLAGQYF
TRBV19	16	TRBJ2-2	TRBD1	.	TGTGCCAGTAGTAAGCAGGGGGCGCAGGTTACCGGGGAGCTGTTTTTT	CASSKQGAQVTGELFF
TRBV4-3	14	TRBJ1-2	.	.	TGCGCCAGCAGCCAAGGACACTCTAACTATGGCTACACCTTC	CASSQGHSNYGYTF
TRBV30	13	TRBJ2-7	.	.	TGTGCCTGGAGTTTACAGGGAGAAGGCGAGCAGTACTTC	CAWSLQGEGEQYF
TRBV20-1	14	TRBJ1-3	.	.	TGCAGTGCTAGTAGCGCCAGCTCTGGAAACACCATATATTTT	CSASSASSGNTIYF
TRBV5-8	16	TRBJ1-5	.	.	TGTGCCAGCAGCTTGGAGGTAGGGGGAGGCAATCAGCCCCAGCATTTT	CASSLEVGGGNQPQHF
TRBV5-4	15	TRBJ2-2	.	few	TGTGCCAGCAGCTTGGACAGGGAGAACACCGGGGAGCTGTTTTTT	CASSLDRENTGELFF
TRBV9	14	TRBJ1-2	.	.	TGTGCCAGCAGCGTAGGGACTGACCCTTGGGGCTACACCTTC	CASSVGTDPWGYTF
TRBV27	11	TRBJ1-1	.	.	TGTGCCAGCAGTTGGGGGGCTGAAGCTTTCTTT	CASSWGAEAFF
TRBV7-2	15	TRBJ2-5	TRBD1	few	TGTGCCAGCAGCTCTGTCCCGCAGGGGGAAGAGACCCAGTACTTC	CASSSVPQGEETQYF
TRBV5-1	14	TRBJ1-2	TRBD1	.	TGCGCCAGCAGCCCTGACAGGGGGCAAAGTGGCTACACCTTC	CASSPDRGQSGYTF
TRBV19	15	TRBJ1-2	TRBD1	.	TGTGCCAGTAGTAACAGACAGGGGACCGTCTATGGCTACACCTTC	CASSNRQGTVYGYTF
TRBV5-1	18	TRBJ2-7	.	.	TGCGCCAGCAGCTTGGAAGGCAGGGGTCCTCTGAGGGGCGACGAGCAGTACTTC	CASSLEGRGPLRGDEQYF
TRBV12-3/TRBV12-4	12	TRBJ1-3	TRBD1	once	TGTGCCAGCAAGGGACAGGGGGTTCCGTTTTATTTT	CASKGQGVPFYF
TRBV19	16	TRBJ1-5	.	.	TGTGCCAGTAGGTCATCACGGACAAATAGCAATCAGCCCCAGCATTTT	CASRSSRTNSNQPQHF
TRBV19	12	TRBJ2-1	.	.	TGTGCCAGTATTTCAGGAAGCGGTGAGCAGTTCTTC	CASISGSGEQFF
TRBV2	16	TRBJ1-2	TRBD1	.	TGTGCCAGCAACAAACGGACAGGAGGAACTAGTATAGGCTACACCTTC	CASNKRTGGTSIGYTF
TRBV5-6	11	TRBJ1-6	.	.	TGTGCCAGCAGCTTAGCCTCACCCCTCCACTTT	CASSLASPLHF
TRBV4-3	17	TRBJ2-1	TRBD2	.	TGCGCCAGCAGCCAAGATCGGACTAGCGGGGTCTACAATGAGCAGTTCTTC	CASSQDRTSGVYNEQFF
TRBV2	17	TRBJ2-1	.	few	TGTGCCAGCAGTTACCTGGGGGCCCTAAGCTCCTACAATGAGCAGTTCTTC	CASSYLGALSSYNEQFF
TRBV30	15	TRBJ1-2	.	.	TGTGCCTGGGGTGGGGCCGTAGTAGCTAACTATGGCTACACCTTC	CAWGGAVVANYGYTF
TRBV7-9	15	TRBJ1-2	.	.	TGTGCCAGCAGCCCCGGGACTCCACTGTGGAGTGGCTACACCTTC	CASSPGTPLWSGYTF
TRBV6-2/TRBV6-3	18	TRBJ1-5	TRBD1	.	TGTGCCAGCAGCCTCGGGACAGGGGGCTTCAATAGCAATCAGCCCCAGCATTTT	CASSLGTGGFNSNQPQHF
TRBV2	13	TRBJ2-7	.	.	TGTGCCAGCAGTGATGGACTCTCCTACGAGCAGTACTTC	CASSDGLSYEQYF
TRBV7-6	15	TRBJ2-1	.	.	TGTGCCAGCAGCACGCCGGACAGTCAGTACAATGAGCAGTTCTTC	CASSTPDSQYNEQFF
TRBV6-6	15	TRBJ2-1	.	.	TGTGCCAGCAGTTACGGGGGGGGCGGGGACAATGAGCAGTTCTTC	CASSYGGGGDNEQFF
TRBV3-1/TRBV3-2	17	TRBJ1-3	.	.	TGTGCCAGCAGCCAAGATAGGGGGACATTACCTGGAAACACCATATATTTT	CASSQDRGTLPGNTIYF
TRBV27	19	TRBJ2-7	.	.	TGTGCCAGCAGTCCCTATGACAGGGCTAGCGGGCTTACCTTCTACGAGCAGTACTTC	CASSPYDRASGLTFYEQYF
TRBV5-1	15	TRBJ1-5	TRBD1	.	TGCGCCAGCAGCTTGGCGGACAGGGGCAATCAGCCCCAGCATTTT	CASSLADRGNQPQHF
TRBV7-3	13	TRBJ1-1	TRBD1	few	TGTGCCAGCAGCCAGGCCAGGGGGACTGAAGCTTTCTTT	CASSQARGTEAFF
TRBV6-2/TRBV6-3	14	TRBJ1-6	TRBD1	.	TGTGCCAGCAGTCTCAGGACAGGGAATTCACCCCTCCACTTT	CASSLRTGNSPLHF
TRBV5-1	16	TRBJ2-5	TRBD2	.	TGCGCCAGCAGCTTCGGACTAGCGGGGGATGGTGAGACCCAGTACTTC	CASSFGLAGDGETQYF
TRBV27	13	TRBJ1-1	.	.	TGTGCCAGCAGTCAGGTGTCGAACACTGAAGCTTTCTTT	CASSQVSNTEAFF
TRBV29-1	13	TRBJ2-7	.	.	TGCAGCGTTGGAGCCCGGGGTGCCTACGAGCAGTACTTC	CSVGARGAYEQYF
TRBV2	14	TRBJ2-7	TRBD1	.	TGTGCCTGCTCCCGGGACAGGGGAACCTACGAGCAGTACTTC	CACSRDRGTYEQYF
TRBV3-1/TRBV3-2	12	TRBJ2-1	.	.	TGTGCCAGCAGTTTCCTGGGGCTCGAGCAGTTCTTC	CASSFLGLEQFF
TRBV27	16	TRBJ1-1	.	.	TGTGCCAGCAGTCCCATCCTTAGTGTAAGGAACACTGAAGCTTTCTTT	CASSPILSVRNTEAFF
TRBV30	13	TRBJ2-5	TRBD1	.	TGTGCCTGGAGTGCGGGACAGCAAGAGACCCAGTACTTC	CAWSAGQQETQYF
TRBV6-2/TRBV6-3	16	TRBJ2-3	TRBD2	.	TGTGCCAGCAGTTACTCGGCGGGGGACCCCACAGATACGCAGTATTTT	CASSYSAGDPTDTQYF
TRBV3-1/TRBV3-2	18	TRBJ1-6	.	.	TGTGCCAGCAGCCAAGTGTTAGTCGTAGCAGGGGAATCGTCACCCCTCCACTTT	CASSQVLVVAGESSPLHF